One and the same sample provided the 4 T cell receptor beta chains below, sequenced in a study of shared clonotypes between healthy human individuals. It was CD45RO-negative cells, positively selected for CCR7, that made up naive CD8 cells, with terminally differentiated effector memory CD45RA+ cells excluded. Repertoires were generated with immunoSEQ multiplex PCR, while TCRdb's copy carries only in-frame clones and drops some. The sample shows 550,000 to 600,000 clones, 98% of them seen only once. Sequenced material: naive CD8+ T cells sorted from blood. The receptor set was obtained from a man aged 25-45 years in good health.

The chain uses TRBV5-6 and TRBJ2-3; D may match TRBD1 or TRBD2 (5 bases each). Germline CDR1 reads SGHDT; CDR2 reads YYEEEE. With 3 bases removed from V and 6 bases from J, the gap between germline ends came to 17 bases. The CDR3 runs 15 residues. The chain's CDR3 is CASSSRDQIKDTQYF. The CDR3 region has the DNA TGTGCCAGCAGCTCCCGGGACCAGATTAAGGATACGCAGTATTTT. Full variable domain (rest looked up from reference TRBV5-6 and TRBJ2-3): DAGVTQSPTHLIKTRGQQVTLRCSPKSGHDTVSWYQQALGQGPQFIFQYYEEEERQRGNFPDRFSGHQFPNYSSELNVNALLLGDSALYLCASSSRDQIKDTQYFGPGTRLTVL.

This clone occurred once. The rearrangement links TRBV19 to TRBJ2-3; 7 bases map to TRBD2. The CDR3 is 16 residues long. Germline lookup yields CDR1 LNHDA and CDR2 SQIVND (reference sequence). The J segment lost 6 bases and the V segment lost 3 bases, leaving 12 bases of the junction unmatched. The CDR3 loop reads CASSIFGSSGSDTQYF. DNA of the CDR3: TGTGCCAGTAGTATCTTCGGGTCTAGCGGATCGGATACGCAGTATTTT.

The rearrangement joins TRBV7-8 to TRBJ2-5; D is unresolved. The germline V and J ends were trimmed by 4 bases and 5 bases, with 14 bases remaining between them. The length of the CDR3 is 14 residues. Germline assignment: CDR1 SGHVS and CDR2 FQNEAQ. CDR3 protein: CASSSLIRAETQYF. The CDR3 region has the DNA TGTGCCAGCAGCTCCCTCATTAGGGCTGAGACCCAGTACTTC.

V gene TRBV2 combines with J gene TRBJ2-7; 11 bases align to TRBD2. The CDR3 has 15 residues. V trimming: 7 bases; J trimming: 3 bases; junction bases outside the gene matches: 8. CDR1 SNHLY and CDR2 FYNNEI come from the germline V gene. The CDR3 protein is CASKLAGAGDYEQYF. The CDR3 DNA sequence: TGTGCCAGCAAACTAGCGGGAGCGGGGGACTACGAGCAGTACTTC.